Detailed here is one T cell receptor beta chain. Its antigen specificity is not known. Nothing much larger sits one base from this clone, and base qualities are not available. The time point label corresponds to: baseline before first vaccination. The vaccinee samples were drawn from two UK trials, COV001 and COV002, one of which was a single-blind randomized controlled phase 2/3 trial testing AZD1222 (ChAdOx1 nCoV-19) in healthy adults. Trial participant PBMC samples were collected at day 0 and day 28 after the second dose for TCRbeta chain sequencing. The CDR3 regions of human TCRbeta chains were analyzed by immunosequencing. In the paper's pipeline: TCRs in the repertoires were compared against a reference library of SARS-CoV-2-specific TCRs that had been generated with the MIRA antigen-specificity platform. Breadth was defined as the fraction of unique TCRs that were SARS-CoV-2-associated, and depth was defined as the fraction of total T cells that were SARS-CoV-2-associated. Each spike-specific TCR was assigned to its reactive spike region and to a CD4 or CD8 class using the MIRA data. Log10-transformed breadth and depth values were compared by one-way ANOVA with Sidak's multiple comparisons tests. The source is immuneACCESS, and TCRdb retained only in-frame sequences with V and J called. Part of the clones is not carried over; for the studies checked, unresolved V genes explain less than half of this, and the remainder is unexplained. V, J and clone size reflect that table, while D and trimming were determined from the DNA. The sample table records about 210,000 clones; around 92% of these occur just once. About 1.2% of the sample is held by the ten biggest clonotypes.

This entry belongs to a study of T cell responses to AZD1222 COVID-19 vaccine (dated by TCRdb to the early 2020s). Background for the entire study: AZD1222 recipients with second doses at about 4 weeks or about 12 weeks were pooled, because spike-specific TCR depth and breadth did not differ between schedules. A total of 240 or so trial participants underwent TCR sequencing, of whom 200 to 220 had received two doses of AZD1222 and roughly 26 had received two doses of the MenACWY control vaccine. Trial participants were enrolled by age into 18-55, 56-69 and 70-plus year subgroups, with 148, 28 and 57 TCR-sequenced participants respectively. What the research found in general, with its limitations: The vaccine-associated CD4 TCRs covered the entire spike protein, and the dominant responses fell in regions 160-218 and 743-854. Conclusions about previously exposed vaccinees are limited, since just 5 or 6 AZD1222 recipients were seropositive for SARS-CoV-2 at baseline. A significant rise in spike-specific TCR breadth and depth was observed after two AZD1222 doses relative to day 0 and relative to MenACWY recipients. No day 14 peak-response samples were available, so repertoires were characterized only after the peak T cell response. Reportedly, almost half of the unique spike-specific TCRs recognized epitopes lying outside the regions that are mutated in the B.1.351 and B.1.1.7 variants. Participants were mostly white British, with more females than males. The authors suggested clonal diversity may have been underestimated. The 56-69-year group was small, and its depth increase did not reach significance, likely because of low power.

From its cysteine to its phenylalanine, the CDR3 spans 12 amino acids. Only the CDR3 DNA is retained, 36 bases long and in frame from the first base. Cut back by 6 bases and 6 bases, the V and J ends lie 9 bases apart. Taken from the germline V gene, the CDR1 and CDR2 loops are MNHEY and SVGAGI. Rearrangement joined TRBV6-5 to TRBJ2-1; the D gene identity is not certain. This receptor was obtained from an adult in good health. The sequenced sample was peripheral blood, obtained on day 0 of AZD1222 vaccination. The CDR3 protein: CASRTDTNEQFF. The sequenced DNA is TGTGCCAGCAGAACAGACACCAATGAGCAGTTCTTC.